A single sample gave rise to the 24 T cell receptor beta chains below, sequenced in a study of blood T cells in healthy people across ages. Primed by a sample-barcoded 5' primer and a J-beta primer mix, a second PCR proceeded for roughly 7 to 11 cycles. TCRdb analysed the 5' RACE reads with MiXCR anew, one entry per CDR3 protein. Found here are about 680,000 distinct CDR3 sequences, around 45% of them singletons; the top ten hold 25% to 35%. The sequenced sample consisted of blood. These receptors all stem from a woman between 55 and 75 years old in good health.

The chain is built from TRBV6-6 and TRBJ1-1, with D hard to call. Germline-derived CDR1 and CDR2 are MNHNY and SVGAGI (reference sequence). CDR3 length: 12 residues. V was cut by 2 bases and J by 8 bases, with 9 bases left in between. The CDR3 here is CASSYPRLEAFF. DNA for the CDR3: TGTGCCAGCAGTTACCCCCGGCTCGAAGCTTTCTTT.

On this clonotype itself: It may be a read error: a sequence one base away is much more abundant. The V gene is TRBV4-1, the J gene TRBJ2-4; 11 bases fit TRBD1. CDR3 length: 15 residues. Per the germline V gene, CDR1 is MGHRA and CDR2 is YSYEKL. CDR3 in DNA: TGCACCAGCAGCCAAGAGGGACAGGGGGTAAACATTCAGTACTTC. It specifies CTSSQEGQGVNIQYF.

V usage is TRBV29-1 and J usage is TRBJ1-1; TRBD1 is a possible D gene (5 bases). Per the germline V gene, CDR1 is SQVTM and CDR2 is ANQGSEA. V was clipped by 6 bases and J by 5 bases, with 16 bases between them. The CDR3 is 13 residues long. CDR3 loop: CSVTGDPGTEAFF. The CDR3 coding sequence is TGCAGCGTCACAGGCGATCCGGGGACTGAAGCTTTCTTT.

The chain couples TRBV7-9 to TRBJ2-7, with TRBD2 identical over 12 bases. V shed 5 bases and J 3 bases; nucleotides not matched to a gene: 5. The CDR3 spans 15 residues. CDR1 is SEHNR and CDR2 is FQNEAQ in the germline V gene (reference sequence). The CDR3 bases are TGTGCCAGCAGCCATTCGACTAGCGGGAGCTACGAGCAGTACTTC. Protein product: CASSHSTSGSYEQYF.

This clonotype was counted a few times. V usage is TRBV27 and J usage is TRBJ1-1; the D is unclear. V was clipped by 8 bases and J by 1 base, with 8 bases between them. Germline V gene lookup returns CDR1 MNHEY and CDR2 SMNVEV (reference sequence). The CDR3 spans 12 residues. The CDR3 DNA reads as TGTGCCAGCCGTCAAAGGAACACTGAAGCTTTCTTT. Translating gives CASRQRNTEAFF.

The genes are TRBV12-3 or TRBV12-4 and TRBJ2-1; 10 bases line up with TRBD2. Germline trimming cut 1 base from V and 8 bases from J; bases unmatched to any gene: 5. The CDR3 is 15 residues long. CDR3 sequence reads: CASSLVASGRDEQFF. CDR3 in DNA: TGTGCCAGCAGTTTAGTAGCTAGCGGGAGAGATGAGCAGTTCTTC.

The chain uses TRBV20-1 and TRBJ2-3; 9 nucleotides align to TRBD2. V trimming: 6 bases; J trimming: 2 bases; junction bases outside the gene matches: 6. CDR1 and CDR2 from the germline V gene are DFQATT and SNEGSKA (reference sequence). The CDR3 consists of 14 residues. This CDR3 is CSALAGRPTDTQYF. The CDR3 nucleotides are TGCAGTGCCCTAGCGGGAAGGCCCACAGATACGCAGTATTTT.

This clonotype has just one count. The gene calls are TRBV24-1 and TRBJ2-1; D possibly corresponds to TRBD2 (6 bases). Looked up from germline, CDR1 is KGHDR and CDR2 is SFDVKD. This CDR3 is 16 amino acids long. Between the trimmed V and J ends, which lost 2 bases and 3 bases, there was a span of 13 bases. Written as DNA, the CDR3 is TGTGCCACCAGTGATTCGGAGGGAGGATACTACAATGAGCAGTTCTTC. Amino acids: CATSDSEGGYYNEQFF.

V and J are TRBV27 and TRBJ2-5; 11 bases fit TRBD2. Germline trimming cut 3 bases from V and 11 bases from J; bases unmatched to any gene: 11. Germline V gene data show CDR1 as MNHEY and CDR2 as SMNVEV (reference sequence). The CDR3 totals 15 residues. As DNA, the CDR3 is TGTGCCAGCAGTTTGGCGTCTAGCGGGAGGTACGGGCAGTACTTC. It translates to CASSLASSGRYGQYF.

The CDR3 sequence: CASSRSEYWLETQYF. CDR3 nucleotides: TGTGCCAGCAGCCGTAGCGAGTATTGGCTGGAGACCCAGTACTTC. The genes are TRBV14 and TRBJ2-5, with D possibly TRBD2 on 5 matching bases. V was cut by 4 bases and J by 5 bases, with 17 bases left in between. Germline V lookup: CDR1 SGHDN, CDR2 FVKESK. The CDR3 covers 15 residues.

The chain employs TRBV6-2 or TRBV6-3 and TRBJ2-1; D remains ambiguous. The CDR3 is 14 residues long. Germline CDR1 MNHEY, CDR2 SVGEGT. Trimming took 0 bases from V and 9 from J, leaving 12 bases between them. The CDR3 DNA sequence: TGTGCCAGCAGTTACTCGATCGAGGTAATTGAGCAGTTCTTC. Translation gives CASSYSIEVIEQFF.

The CDR3 protein is CASSDRRLSENSPLHF. The CDR3 coding sequence is TGTGCCAGCAGTGACCGCCGACTTAGCGAGAATTCACCCCTCCACTTT. J is TRBJ1-6 and V is TRBV2; D gene ambiguous. The CDR3 length is 16 residues. CDR1 SNHLY and CDR2 FYNNEI come from the germline V gene. V was cut by 3 bases and J by 7 bases, with 16 bases left in between.

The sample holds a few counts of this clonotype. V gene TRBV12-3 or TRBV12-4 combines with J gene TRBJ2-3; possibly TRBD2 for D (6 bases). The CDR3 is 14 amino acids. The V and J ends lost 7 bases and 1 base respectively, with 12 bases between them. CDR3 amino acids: CASTGRFGTDTQYF. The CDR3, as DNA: TGTGCCAGCACAGGGAGGTTTGGCACAGATACGCAGTATTTT.

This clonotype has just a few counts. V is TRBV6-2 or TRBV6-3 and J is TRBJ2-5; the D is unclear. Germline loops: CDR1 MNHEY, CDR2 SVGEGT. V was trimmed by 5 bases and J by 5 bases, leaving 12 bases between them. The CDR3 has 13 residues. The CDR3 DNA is TGTGCCAGCAGTAGACATGGTGAGGAGACCCAGTACTTC. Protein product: CASSRHGEETQYF.

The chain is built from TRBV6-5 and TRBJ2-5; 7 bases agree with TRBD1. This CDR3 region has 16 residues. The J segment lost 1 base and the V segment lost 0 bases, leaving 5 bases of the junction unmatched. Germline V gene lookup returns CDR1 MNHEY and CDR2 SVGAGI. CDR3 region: CASSYSGGQSQETQYF. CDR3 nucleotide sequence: TGTGCCAGCAGTTACTCAGGGGGACAGTCCCAAGAGACCCAGTACTTC.

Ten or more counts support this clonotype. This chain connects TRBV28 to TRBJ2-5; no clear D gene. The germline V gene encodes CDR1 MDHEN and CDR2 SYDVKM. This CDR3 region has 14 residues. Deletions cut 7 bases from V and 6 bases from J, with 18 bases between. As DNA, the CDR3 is TGTGCCAGCAAACCCCCAGGCTCGAGGCAGACCCAGTACTTC. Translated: CASKPPGSRQTQYF.

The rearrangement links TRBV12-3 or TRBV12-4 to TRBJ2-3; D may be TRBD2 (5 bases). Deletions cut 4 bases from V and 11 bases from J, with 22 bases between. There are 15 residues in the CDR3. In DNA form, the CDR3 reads TGTGCCAGCAGTTGGACCAGAGGGAGAGCAGATGTGCAGTATTTT. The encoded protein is CASSWTRGRADVQYF.

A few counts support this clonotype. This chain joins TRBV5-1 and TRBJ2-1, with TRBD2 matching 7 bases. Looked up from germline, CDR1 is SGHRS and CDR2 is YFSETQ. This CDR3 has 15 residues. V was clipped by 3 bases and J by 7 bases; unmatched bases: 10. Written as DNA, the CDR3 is TGCGCCAGCAGCTCCGCGCGGGGGACGGCAAATGAGCAGTTCTTC. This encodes CASSSARGTANEQFF.

The CDR3 DNA reads TGTGCCAGCAGGAACCCCGATCAGCCCCAGCATTTT. This gives the protein CASRNPDQPQHF. The chain joins TRBV6-2 or TRBV6-3 to TRBJ1-5; unclear D gene. Germline-derived CDR1 and CDR2 are MNHEY and SVGEGT. The CDR3 covers 12 residues. V lost 6 bases and J 5 bases, leaving 8 bases between the germline ends.

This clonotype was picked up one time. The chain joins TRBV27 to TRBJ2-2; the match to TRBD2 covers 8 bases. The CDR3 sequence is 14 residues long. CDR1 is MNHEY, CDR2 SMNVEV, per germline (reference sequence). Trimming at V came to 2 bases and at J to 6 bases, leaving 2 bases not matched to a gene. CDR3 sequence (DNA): TGTGCCAGCAGTTTAGCGGGGGGTTCCGGGGAGCTGTTTTTT. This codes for CASSLAGGSGELFF.

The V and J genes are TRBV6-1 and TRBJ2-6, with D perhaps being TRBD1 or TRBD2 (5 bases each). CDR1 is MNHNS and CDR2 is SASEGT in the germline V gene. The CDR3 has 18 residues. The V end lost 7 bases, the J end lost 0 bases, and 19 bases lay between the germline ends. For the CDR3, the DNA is TGTGCCAGCACCCCCGGGACCTTGTCGTACTCTGGGGCCAACGTCCTGACTTTC. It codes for CASTPGTLSYSGANVLTF.

The CDR3 bases are TGTGCCAGCAGCTTAAGCTCGACGGGGGGCTTATCACCCCTCCACTTT. Translation gives CASSLSSTGGLSPLHF. This chain joins TRBV7-6 and TRBJ1-6; TRBD1 is a possible D gene (6 bases). V dropped 2 bases and J dropped 10 bases, with 18 bases sitting between them. Germline-derived CDR1 and CDR2 are SGHVS and FNYEAQ. The CDR3 extends over 16 amino acids.

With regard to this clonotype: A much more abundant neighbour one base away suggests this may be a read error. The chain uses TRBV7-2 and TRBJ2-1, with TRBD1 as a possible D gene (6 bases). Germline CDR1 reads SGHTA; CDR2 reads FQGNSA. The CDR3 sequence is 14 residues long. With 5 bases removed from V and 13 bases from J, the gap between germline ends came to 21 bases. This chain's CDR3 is CASSVMRGQETQFF. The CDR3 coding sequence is TGTGCCAGCAGCGTCATGAGGGGACAAGAGACCCAGTTCTTC.

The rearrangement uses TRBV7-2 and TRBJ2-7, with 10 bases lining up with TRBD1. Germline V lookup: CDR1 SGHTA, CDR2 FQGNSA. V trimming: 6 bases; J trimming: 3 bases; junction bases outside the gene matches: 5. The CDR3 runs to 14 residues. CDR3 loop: CASRWDRGIYEQYF. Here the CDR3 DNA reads TGTGCCAGCAGATGGGACAGGGGAATCTACGAGCAGTACTTC.